This T cell receptor beta chain was profiled in a study of cytomegalovirus exposure and HLA in healthy donors. This clone was observed a single time. V trimming: 2 bases; J trimming: 2 bases; junction bases outside the gene matches: 3. Germline V gene data show CDR1 as SEHNR and CDR2 as FQNEAQ (reference sequence). This CDR3 is built from 16 residues. The PCR was carried out with 60 Vbeta primers and 13 Jbeta primers. Clones were sequenced by immunoSEQ multiplex PCR, and TCRdb holds only the in-frame ones, with some missing. This sample carries some 150,000 clones, around 84% of them seen once, and the ten largest clones take 3%.

The origin of this receptor is a man aged 35 to 55 in good health and CMV-seropositive. The rearrangement links TRBV7-9 to TRBJ2-3; 11 bases line up with TRBD2. The source material was PBMCs. This CDR3 is CASSLNSGRVTDTQYF. The CDR3, as DNA: TGTGCCAGCAGCTTAAATAGCGGGAGGGTCACAGATACGCAGTATTTT.